This T cell receptor (beta chain) was sequenced during a study of cytotoxic CD8 clonotypes in ibrutinib-treated CLL. The table came from immunoSEQ multiplex PCR; TCRdb's copy has only in-frame clones and leaves some out. The sample lists a few hundred thousand clones, 70% occurring once. V trimming: 6 bases; J trimming: 6 bases; junction bases outside the gene matches: 12. Germline V CDR1 and CDR2: KGHSH, LQKENI. The CDR3 loop spans 15 amino acids. The sequenced sample was PBMCs, obtained after 24 months of ibrutinib treatment. The TCR sequence derives from a human donor with chronic lymphocytic leukemia. The gene calls are TRBV18 and TRBJ2-3, with 7 positions matching TRBD1. In nucleotides, the CDR3 is TGTGCCAGCTCCCCTCAGGTGACAGGGTACGATACGCAGTATTTT. This gives the protein CASSPQVTGYDTQYF.